Each of the 32 T cell receptor beta chains below was sequenced from the same sample in a study of T cell repertoires in cytomegalovirus infection. TCRdb itself ran the reads through MiXCR, one entry per CDR3 protein. The profile shows some 280,000 distinct CDR3 sequences, approximately 15% of them singletons. The sequencing sample was made of PBMCs. These receptors were collected from a human donor in good health (CMV status not recorded). Some clones in this sample may be carry-over from other donors' samples.

This clonotype was observed many times. The chain carries TRBV20-1 and TRBJ2-5, with 7 bases aligning to TRBD2. The length of the CDR3 is 15 residues. Trimming removed 6 bases from V and 4 bases from J; junction bases left unmatched: 14. Germline V lookup: CDR1 DFQATT, CDR2 SNEGSKA (reference sequence). For the CDR3, the DNA is TGCAGTGCCCGGGGGGAGGCTAGAAGGGGAGAGACCCAGTACTTC. Translated: CSARGEARRGETQYF.

This clonotype appeared a few times. The chain couples TRBV10-3 to TRBJ2-7, with TRBD2 as a possible D gene (7 bases). V shed 8 bases and J shed 3 bases, with 14 bases lying between them. CDR3 size: 13 residues. The germline V gene encodes CDR1 ENHRY and CDR2 SYGVKD. The CDR3 nucleotides are TGTGCCATCCAAGGGGGGGGGTACTACGAGCAGTACTTC. Translating it yields CAIQGGGYYEQYF.

CDR3: CSARDPTGGLYNEQFF. CDR3 nucleotides: TGCAGTGCTAGAGACCCAACAGGGGGGCTCTACAATGAGCAGTTCTTC. The V gene is TRBV20-1, the J gene TRBJ2-1, with 8 bases aligning to TRBD1. The CDR3 contains 16 residues. Trimming at V came to 0 bases and at J to 3 bases, leaving 7 bases not matched to a gene. CDR1 is DFQATT, CDR2 SNEGSKA, per germline (reference sequence).

The gene calls are TRBV7-4 and TRBJ2-5; a weak D match, TRBD1 (6 bases). The germline V gene encodes CDR1 SGHVT and CDR2 SQSDAQ. V was clipped by 0 bases and J by 5 bases, with 13 bases between them. This CDR3 region has 15 residues. The CDR3: CASSLATGGRETQYF. As DNA, the CDR3 is TGTGCCAGCAGCTTAGCGACAGGCGGCCGGGAGACCCAGTACTTC.

This clonotype was picked up many times. The chain carries TRBV6-2 or TRBV6-3 and TRBJ2-5; no firm D call. V was trimmed by 0 bases and J by 0 bases, leaving 8 bases between them. CDR3 length: 15 residues. Germline-derived CDR1 and CDR2 are MNHEY and SVGEGT. The CDR3 sequence is CASSYSMSDQETQYF. The CDR3 DNA reads TGTGCCAGCAGTTACTCGATGTCAGACCAAGAGACCCAGTACTTC.

With regard to this clonotype: A much larger clone is a single base away; this may be a read error. The chain couples TRBV5-5 to TRBJ1-1; TRBD1 matches 9 bases. The germline V gene has CDR1 SGHKS and CDR2 YYEKEE (reference sequence). The CDR3 is 17 residues long. Trimming took 0 bases from V and 4 from J; bases not matched to a gene: 10. CDR3 loop: CASSLADHPGQGTEAFF. The CDR3 nucleotides read TGTGCCAGCAGCTTGGCCGACCACCCGGGACAGGGCACTGAAGCTTTCTTT.

The genes are TRBV27 and TRBJ2-1, with 10 bases matching TRBD2. The V gene end was trimmed by 1 base and the J gene end by 8 bases; junction bases not matched to a gene: 8. The CDR3 runs 16 residues. Germline CDR1 and CDR2: MNHEY and SMNVEV (reference sequence). CDR3 DNA sequence: TGTGCCAGCAGTTTATTTCTAGCGGGAGTCCGCTATGAGCAGTTCTTC. This sequence encodes CASSLFLAGVRYEQFF.

The V and J genes are TRBV9 and TRBJ2-3; D is undetermined. This CDR3 comprises 15 residues. Trimming stripped 3 bases from V and 1 base from J, with 12 bases between. In germline, CDR1 is SGDLS, CDR2 YYNGEE. Written as DNA, the CDR3 is TGTGCCAGCAGCGCACGACGTGACGGCACAGATACGCAGTATTTT. This translates into CASSARRDGTDTQYF.

The V gene is TRBV5-1, the J gene TRBJ2-1; TRBD1 matches 7 bases. CDR3 size: 16 residues. Trimming removed 0 bases from V and 2 bases from J; junction bases left unmatched: 5. Germline assignment: CDR1 SGHRS and CDR2 YFSETQ. The CDR3 coding sequence is TGCGCCAGCAGCTTGGGTTCCCAGGGGGCCTACAATGAGCAGTTCTTC. Encoded protein: CASSLGSQGAYNEQFF.

Ten or more counts support this clonotype. The chain is built from TRBV7-6 and TRBJ2-7; 11 nucleotides line up with TRBD2. The trim removed 6 bases at V and 0 bases at J, leaving 4 bases unmatched. The CDR3 contains 15 residues. CDR1 is SGHVS, CDR2 FNYEAQ, per germline. CDR3 residues: CASSSTSGSSYEQYF. CDR3 coding DNA: TGTGCCAGCAGTTCTACTAGCGGGAGCTCCTACGAGCAGTACTTC.

The CDR3 DNA is TGTGCCAGCAGCTCCGAGGAGCAGTACTTC. The encoded protein is CASSSEEQYF. This chain links TRBV7-4 with TRBJ2-7; D ambiguous. The CDR3 is 10 amino acids. The germline V gene has CDR1 SGHVT and CDR2 SQSDAQ. Trimming took 4 bases from V and 7 from J, leaving 5 bases between them.

This sequence joins TRBV29-1 and TRBJ1-2; a possible D gene is TRBD1 (6 bases). Trimming removed 6 bases at V and 8 bases at J, with 19 bases between. From germline, CDR1 is SQVTM and CDR2 ANQGSEA. The CDR3 contains 13 residues. For the CDR3, the DNA is TGCAGCGTACAGGGCCAGGGCCTTGAGGGCTACACCTTC. It codes for CSVQGQGLEGYTF.

This clonotype was detected only a few times. The J gene is TRBJ1-3, the V gene TRBV18, with 7 bases matching TRBD1. Germline V gives CDR1 KGHSH, CDR2 LQKENI. CDR3 size: 18 residues. J was trimmed by 0 bases and V by 6 bases; bases with no gene match: 14. CDR3 DNA: TGTGCCAGCTCGCCCTCGATGCCGGGACAGTCCTCTGGAAACACCATATATTTT. Translated, it gives CASSPSMPGQSSGNTIYF.

This clonotype was picked up many times. The CDR3 DNA follows: TGTGCCAGCAGCTTTTACGGGGCGGAGACCCAGTACTTC. Encoded protein: CASSFYGAETQYF. The V gene is TRBV7-8, the J gene TRBJ2-5, with D perhaps TRBD1 or TRBD2 (5 bases each). CDR3 length: 13 residues. V dropped 3 bases and J dropped 5 bases, with 10 bases sitting between them. CDR1 and CDR2 from the germline V gene are SGHVS and FQNEAQ.

This clonotype was counted many times. V gene TRBV7-2 combines with J gene TRBJ2-1; possibly TRBD2 for D (5 bases). Deletions cut 6 bases from V and 0 bases from J, with 12 bases between. Germline V gives CDR1 SGHTA, CDR2 FQGNSA. The CDR3 is 15 residues long. In DNA form, the CDR3 reads TGTGCCAGCAGAGGACTCCCGAGCTCCTACAATGAGCAGTTCTTC. This gives the protein CASRGLPSSYNEQFF. The full variable domain, its missing parts supplied by reference TRBV7-2 and TRBJ2-1, is GAGVSQSPSNKVTEKGKDVELRCDPISGHTALYWYRQSLGQGLEFLIYFQGNSAPDKSGLPSDRFSAERTGGSVSTLTIQRTQQEDSAVYLCASRGLPSSYNEQFFGPGTRLTVL.

In this sample, this clonotype turned up a few times. This chain's CDR3 is CASSNAGRTDTQYF. The CDR3 DNA reads as TGTGCCAGCAGCAATGCGGGACGCACAGATACGCAGTATTTT. J is TRBJ2-3 and V is TRBV28; tentatively, D is TRBD2 (6 bases). Looked up from germline, CDR1 is MDHEN and CDR2 is SYDVKM. The V end was cut by 6 bases, the J end by 1 base, with 11 bases between. The CDR3 consists of 14 residues.

The rearrangement joins TRBV5-1 to TRBJ2-7; 7 bases align to TRBD2. V gave up 0 bases and J gave up 4 bases; unmatched junction bases: 13. This CDR3 is built from 17 residues. Germline assignment: CDR1 SGHRS and CDR2 YFSETQ. This CDR3 is CASSLGGGGLVGYEQYF. CDR3 sequence (DNA): TGCGCCAGCAGCTTGGGAGGCGGAGGACTAGTGGGTTACGAGCAGTACTTC.

This clonotype has just a few counts. This sequence joins TRBV2 and TRBJ2-5; D tentatively fits TRBD1 or TRBD2 (5 bases each). The CDR3 has 12 amino acids. V gave up 10 bases and J gave up 5 bases, with 14 bases separating them. Per germline, CDR1 SNHLY and CDR2 FYNNEI. CDR3 loop: CATRGDSETQYF. The CDR3 nucleotides are TGTGCCACCCGGGGTGACAGCGAGACCCAGTACTTC.

This clonotype was seen many times. The CDR3, as DNA: TGTGCCAGCAGTGTACCCGGGACAGTCGACAATGAGCAGTTCTTC. As protein: CASSVPGTVDNEQFF. The V gene is TRBV2, the J gene TRBJ2-1, with 7 positions matching TRBD1. The CDR3 extends over 15 amino acids. Looked up from germline, CDR1 is SNHLY and CDR2 is FYNNEI. The V gene end was trimmed by 4 bases and the J gene end by 5 bases; junction bases not matched to a gene: 8.

This clonotype has only a few counts. The chain links TRBV19 to TRBJ2-1, with 9 bases matching TRBD2. J lost 6 bases, V lost 5 bases, and 5 bases had no gene match. Germline V gives CDR1 LNHDA, CDR2 SQIVND (reference sequence). The CDR3 contains 14 residues. This chain's CDR3 is CASSVTSGTNEQFF. The CDR3 DNA reads as TGTGCCAGTAGTGTGACTAGCGGAACCAATGAGCAGTTCTTC.

The chain uses TRBV20-1 and TRBJ2-3; perhaps TRBD2 as D (6 bases). Germline assignment: CDR1 DFQATT and CDR2 SNEGSKA (reference sequence). The CDR3 contains 15 residues. V dropped 5 bases and J dropped 4 bases, with 19 bases sitting between them. CDR3 in DNA: TGCAGTGCTGGAGGGGCACACGGCAATCCAGATACGCAGTATTTT. Translated, it gives CSAGGAHGNPDTQYF.

This clonotype was counted a single time. The gene calls are TRBV12-3 or TRBV12-4 and TRBJ2-3, with D perhaps TRBD1 (5 bases). Trimming took off 3 bases at V and 0 bases at J, with 10 bases between the two ends. The CDR3 extends over 15 amino acids. This chain's CDR3 is CASSFGASSTDTQYF. In nucleotides, the CDR3 is TGTGCCAGCAGTTTTGGGGCCTCTAGCACAGATACGCAGTATTTT.

This chain joins TRBV29-1 and TRBJ2-1; D is unresolved. Trimming removed 5 bases from V and 4 bases from J, with 18 bases in between. Germline values: CDR1 SQVTM, CDR2 ANQGSEA. The CDR3 has 15 residues. The CDR3 DNA is TGCAGCGTTCGAGAGCGAGGCTCAATGTACAATGAGCAGTTCTTC. Protein: CSVRERGSMYNEQFF.

This clonotype was observed a handful of times. This rearrangement joins TRBV2 to TRBJ2-2; 7 bases align to TRBD2. Looked up from germline, CDR1 is SNHLY and CDR2 is FYNNEI. V trimming: 3 bases; J trimming: 6 bases; junction bases outside the gene matches: 7. This CDR3 region has 15 residues. CDR3 region: CASSESASGAGELFF. In nucleotides, the CDR3 is TGTGCCAGCAGTGAGTCGGCTAGCGGAGCCGGGGAGCTGTTTTTT.

This chain links TRBV20-1 with TRBJ2-7; maybe TRBD2 (5 bases). This CDR3 spans 15 amino acids. Trimming removed 0 bases from V and 1 base from J, with 13 bases in between. CDR1 is DFQATT and CDR2 is SNEGSKA in the germline V gene (reference sequence). CDR3 sequence reads: CSARDPMTTSYEQYF. The CDR3 DNA reads as TGCAGTGCTAGAGATCCAATGACTACTTCCTACGAGCAGTACTTC.

The sample holds many counts of this clonotype. The genes are TRBV7-3 and TRBJ2-1; 14 nucleotides line up with TRBD2. J lost 3 bases, V lost 5 bases, and 6 bases had no gene match. Germline values: CDR1 SGHTA, CDR2 FQGTGA. The CDR3 sequence is 17 residues long. CDR3 in amino acids: CASSGKGTSGSYNEQFF. The CDR3 nucleotides are TGTGCCAGCAGCGGAAAAGGGACTAGCGGGAGCTACAATGAGCAGTTCTTC.

The chain carries TRBV20-1 and TRBJ1-5; D unclear. V was trimmed by 7 bases and J by 0 bases, leaving 13 bases between them. The CDR3 covers 14 residues. Germline values: CDR1 DFQATT, CDR2 SNEGSKA (reference sequence). CDR3 loop: CSVTLPGSNQPQHF. CDR3 coding DNA: TGCAGTGTCACCTTGCCCGGTAGCAATCAGCCCCAGCATTTT.

The chain recombines TRBV5-1 with TRBJ2-1; D is perhaps TRBD1 (5 bases). The ends were cut back, 5 bases at V and 0 bases at J, with 12 bases in the middle. The length of the CDR3 is 15 residues. Looked up from germline, CDR1 is SGHRS and CDR2 is YFSETQ. The CDR3 DNA sequence: TGCGCCAGCAGAAAACAGGTGGACTCCTACAATGAGCAGTTCTTC. Protein: CASRKQVDSYNEQFF.

V gene TRBV20-1 combines with J gene TRBJ2-1; 10 positions agree with TRBD2. Germline V gene sequence: CDR1 DFQATT, CDR2 SNEGSKA (reference sequence). Unmatched junction bases numbered 9, after V lost 6 bases and J lost 4 bases. The CDR3 sequence is 15 residues long. CDR3 sequence reads: CSAVGASGSYNEQFF. CDR3 DNA sequence: TGCAGTGCCGTCGGGGCTAGCGGGAGTTACAATGAGCAGTTCTTC.

The sample holds many counts of this clonotype. This rearrangement joins TRBV7-2 to TRBJ1-1, with a weak D call TRBD1 (5 bases). This CDR3 is built from 13 residues. Germline loops: CDR1 SGHTA, CDR2 FQGNSA. V lost 4 bases to trimming and J lost 5 bases, with 11 bases between them. The CDR3 coding sequence is TGTGCCAGCAGCTCCCGGGACCCAACTGAAGCTTTCTTT. The encoded protein is CASSSRDPTEAFF.

This clonotype was recorded at least ten times. The chain has TRBV6-5 and TRBJ1-1, with D possibly matching TRBD1 (5 bases). Between the trimmed V and J ends, which lost 0 bases and 5 bases, there was a span of 13 bases. The CDR3 consists of 15 residues. The germline CDR1 and CDR2 sequences are MNHEY and SVGAGI. CDR3 amino acids: CASSYSEGRRTEAFF. In DNA, the CDR3 is TGTGCCAGCAGTTACTCGGAGGGGCGGAGAACTGAAGCTTTCTTT.

The sample holds many counts of this clonotype. J is TRBJ2-1 and V is TRBV7-3; 8 bases match TRBD1. This CDR3 spans 15 amino acids. From germline, CDR1 is SGHTA and CDR2 FQGTGA. Germline trimming cut 4 bases from V and 4 bases from J; bases unmatched to any gene: 6. For the CDR3, the DNA is TGTGCCAGCAGCTCCCCGGGACAGGCATACAATGAGCAGTTCTTC. This encodes CASSSPGQAYNEQFF.